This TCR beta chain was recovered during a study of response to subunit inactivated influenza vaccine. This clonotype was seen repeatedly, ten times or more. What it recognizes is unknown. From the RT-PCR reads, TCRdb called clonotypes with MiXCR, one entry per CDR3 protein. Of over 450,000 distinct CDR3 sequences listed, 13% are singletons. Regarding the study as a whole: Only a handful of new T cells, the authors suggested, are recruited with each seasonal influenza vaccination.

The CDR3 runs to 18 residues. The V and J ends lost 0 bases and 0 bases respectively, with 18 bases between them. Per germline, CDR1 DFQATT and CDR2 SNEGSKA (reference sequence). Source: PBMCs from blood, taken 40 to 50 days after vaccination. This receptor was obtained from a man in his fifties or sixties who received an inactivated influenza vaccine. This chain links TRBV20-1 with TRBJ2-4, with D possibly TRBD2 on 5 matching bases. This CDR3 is CSARDRLTVGGAKNIQYF. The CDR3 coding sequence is TGCAGTGCTAGAGATCGTTTAACGGTCGGAGGAGCCAAAAACATTCAGTACTTC.